This section outlines one TCR beta chain sequence together with its context. This may be a read error: a much more frequent sequence differs by one nucleotide. The V gene lost 4 bases and the J gene lost 12 bases, with 20 bases spanning the gap. CDR3 size: 13 residues. CDR1 SGHKS and CDR2 YYEKEE come from the germline V gene (reference sequence). Combining a sample-barcoded 5' primer with a J-beta primer mix, a second PCR ran for roughly 7 to 12 cycles. TCRdb re-analysed the 5' RACE reads in MiXCR, keeping a single row per CDR3 protein. The data hold roughly 410,000 distinct CDR3 sequences, with about 49% observed a single time. This entry comes from a study of blood T cells in healthy people across ages.

The specimen sequenced was blood. The rearrangement uses TRBV5-5 and TRBJ2-7; the D gene is possibly TRBD2 (5 bases). This sequence originates from a man aged 55 to 69 in good health. CDR3 bases: TGTGCCAGCAGCCTAGCCGCGCAAGAGACCCCGTACTTC. Its translation is CASSLAAQETPYF.